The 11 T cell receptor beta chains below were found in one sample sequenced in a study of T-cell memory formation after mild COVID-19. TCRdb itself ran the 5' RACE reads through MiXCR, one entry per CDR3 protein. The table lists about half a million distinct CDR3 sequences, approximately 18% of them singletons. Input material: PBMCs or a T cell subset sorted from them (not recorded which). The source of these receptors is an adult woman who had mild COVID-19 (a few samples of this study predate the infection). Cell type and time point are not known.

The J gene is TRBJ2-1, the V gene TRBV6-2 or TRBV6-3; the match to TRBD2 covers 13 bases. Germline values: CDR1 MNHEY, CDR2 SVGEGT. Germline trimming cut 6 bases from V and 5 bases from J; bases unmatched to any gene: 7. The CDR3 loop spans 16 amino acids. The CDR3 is CASRVLAGGPNNEQFF. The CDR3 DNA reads TGTGCCAGCAGGGTACTAGCGGGAGGGCCCAACAATGAGCAGTTCTTC.

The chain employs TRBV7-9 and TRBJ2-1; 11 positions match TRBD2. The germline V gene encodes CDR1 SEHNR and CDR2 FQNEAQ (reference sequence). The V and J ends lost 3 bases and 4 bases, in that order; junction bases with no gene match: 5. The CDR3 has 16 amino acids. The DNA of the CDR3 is TGTGCCAGCAGCTTGCGGACTAGCGGGTTATACAATGAGCAGTTCTTC. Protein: CASSLRTSGLYNEQFF.

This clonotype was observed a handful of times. The CDR3 loop reads CASSQERWQGATYEQYF. The DNA for the CDR3 is TGCGCCAGCAGCCAAGAGAGGTGGCAGGGGGCAACGTACGAGCAGTACTTC. This chain joins TRBV4-1 and TRBJ2-7, with 8 bases that match TRBD1. Losses at the gene ends were 0 bases for V and 4 bases for J; bases not matched to a gene: 11. The CDR3 is 17 amino acids. Germline V gives CDR1 MGHRA, CDR2 YSYEKL.

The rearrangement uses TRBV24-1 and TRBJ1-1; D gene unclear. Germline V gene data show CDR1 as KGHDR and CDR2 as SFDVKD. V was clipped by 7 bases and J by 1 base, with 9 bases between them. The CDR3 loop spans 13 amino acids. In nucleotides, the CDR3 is TGTGCCACCAGAGTAGACGGGAACACTGAAGCTTTCTTT. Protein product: CATRVDGNTEAFF.

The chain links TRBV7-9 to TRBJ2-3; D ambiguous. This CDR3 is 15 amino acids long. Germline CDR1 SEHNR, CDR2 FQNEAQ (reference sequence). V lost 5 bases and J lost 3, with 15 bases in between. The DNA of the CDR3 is TGTGCCAGCAGCACCATACAGCTAGGAACAGATACGCAGTATTTT. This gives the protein CASSTIQLGTDTQYF.

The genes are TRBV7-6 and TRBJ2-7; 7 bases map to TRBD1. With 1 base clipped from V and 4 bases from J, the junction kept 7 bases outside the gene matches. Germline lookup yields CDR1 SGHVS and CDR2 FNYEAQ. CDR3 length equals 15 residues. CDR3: CASSLEGQPQYEQYF. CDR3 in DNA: TGTGCCAGCAGCTTAGAGGGACAGCCACAATACGAGCAGTACTTC.

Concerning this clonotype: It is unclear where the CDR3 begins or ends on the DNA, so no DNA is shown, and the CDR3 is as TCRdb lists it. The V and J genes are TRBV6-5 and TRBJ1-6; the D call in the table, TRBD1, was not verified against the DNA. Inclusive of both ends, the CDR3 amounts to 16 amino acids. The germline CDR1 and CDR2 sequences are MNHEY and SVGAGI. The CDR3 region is CASRAVGQGNNSPIHF.

CDR3 amino acids: CASGGLAPETQYF. The CDR3 nucleotides read TGTGCCAGCGGGGGCCTCGCCCCAGAGACCCAGTACTTC. The V gene is TRBV5-6, the J gene TRBJ2-5; weak D call: TRBD1 (6 bases). V lost 7 bases, J lost 4 bases, and 14 bases lay in between. CDR3 length: 13 residues. CDR1 is SGHDT and CDR2 is YYEEEE in the germline V gene.

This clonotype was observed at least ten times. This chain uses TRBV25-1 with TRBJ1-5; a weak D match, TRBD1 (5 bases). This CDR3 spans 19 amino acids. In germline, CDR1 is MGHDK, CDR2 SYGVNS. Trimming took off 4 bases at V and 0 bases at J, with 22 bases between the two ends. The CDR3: CASSGRDQYFKNSNQPQHF. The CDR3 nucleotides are TGTGCCAGCAGTGGGAGGGACCAATATTTTAAAAATAGCAATCAGCCCCAGCATTTT. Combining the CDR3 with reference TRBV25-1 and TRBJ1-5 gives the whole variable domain EADIYQTPRYLVIGTGKKITLECSQTMGHDKMYWYQQDPGMELHLIHYSYGVNSTEKGDLSSESTVSRIRTEHFPLTLESARPSHTSQYLCASSGRDQYFKNSNQPQHFGDGTRLSIL.

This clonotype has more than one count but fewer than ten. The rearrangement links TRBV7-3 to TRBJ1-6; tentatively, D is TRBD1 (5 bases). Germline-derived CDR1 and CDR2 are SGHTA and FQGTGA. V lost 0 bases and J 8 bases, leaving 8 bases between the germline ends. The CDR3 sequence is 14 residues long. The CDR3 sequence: CASSLTGVDSPLHF. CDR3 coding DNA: TGTGCCAGCAGCTTAACAGGGGTTGATTCACCCCTCCACTTT.

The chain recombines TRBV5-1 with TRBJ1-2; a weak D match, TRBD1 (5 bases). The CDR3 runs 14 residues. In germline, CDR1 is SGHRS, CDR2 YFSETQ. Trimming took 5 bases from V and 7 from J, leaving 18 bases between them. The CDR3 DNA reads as TGCGCCAGCAGTGTTTCAGGGAGCGAGGGTGGCTACACCTTC. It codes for CASSVSGSEGGYTF.